This T cell receptor (beta chain) was observed in a study of shared clonotypes between healthy human individuals. Study-wide points: Expectations were that clonotype sharing among donors would be affected by sequencing depth. Sorted-subset sequencing was shown by rarefaction to be incomplete despite large depth. Between a few donors, naive CD4 clonotypes were shared at a level of around 4.9%.

Here immunoSEQ multiplex PCR was the method, and the copy in TCRdb shows in-frame clones only, minus some. This table has about 680,000 clones, around 90% appearing once. CD45RO-negative, CCR7-selected cells formed the naive CD8 fraction, which excluded terminally differentiated effector memory CD45RA+ cells. Details on this clone: Its antigen is as yet unknown. The germline gene is not matched at one end of the junction; a read error may be the cause.

In germline, CDR1 is DFQATT, CDR2 SNEGSKA (reference sequence). The CDR3 sequence is 10 residues long. The source of this sequence is a man under 40 in good health. Sequenced material: naive CD8+ T cells sorted from blood. This rearrangement joins TRBV20-1 to TRBJ2-1; the D is unclear. The CDR3 DNA sequence: TGCAGTGCTCGTAAGGGTGAGCCGTTCTTC. It encodes CSARKGEPFF.